This T cell receptor beta chain was found in a study of control samples from healthy donors and cancer patients. The V and J ends lost 7 bases and 0 bases respectively, with 16 bases between them. The CDR3 is 16 amino acids. Per the germline V gene, CDR1 is SEHNR and CDR2 is FQNEAQ (reference sequence). Produced via immunoSEQ multiplex PCR; TCRdb's table is partial and in-frame only. The sample has some 130,000 clones; about 95% are singletons. This TCR was sampled from a man between 25 and 39 years old in good health. The sample comprised blood. The chain recombines TRBV7-9 with TRBJ2-1; D not certain. Here the CDR3 DNA reads TGTGCCAGCACCTTTGGGTCAGGATACTCCTACAATGAGCAGTTCTTC. Residues: CASTFGSGYSYNEQFF.